This entry describes one T cell receptor (beta chain). The entry originates in a study of control samples from healthy donors and cancer patients. Assay used: immunoSEQ multiplex PCR; TCRdb lists only in-frame clones, some missing. The profile shows 78,000 or so clones, roughly 82% of them singletons. The V and J ends lost 3 bases and 8 bases respectively, with 7 bases between them. The CDR3 length is 12 residues. The germline CDR1 and CDR2 sequences are LNHDA and SQIVND (reference sequence). The gene calls are TRBV19 and TRBJ1-4; D is unclear. Sequenced input: blood. The clonotype originates from a man aged 45 to 65 in good health. CDR3 sequence: CASSIGGEKLFF. CDR3 nucleotide sequence: TGTGCCAGTAGTATTGGAGGCGAAAAACTGTTTTTT.